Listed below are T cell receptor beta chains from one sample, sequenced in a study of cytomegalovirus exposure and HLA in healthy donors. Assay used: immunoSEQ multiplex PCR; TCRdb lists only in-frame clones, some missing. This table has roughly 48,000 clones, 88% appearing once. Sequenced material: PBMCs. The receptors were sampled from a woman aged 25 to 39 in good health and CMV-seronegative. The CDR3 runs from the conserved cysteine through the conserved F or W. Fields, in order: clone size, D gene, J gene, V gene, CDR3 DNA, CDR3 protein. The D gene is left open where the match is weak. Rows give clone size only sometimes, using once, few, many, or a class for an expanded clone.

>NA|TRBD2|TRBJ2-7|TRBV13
TGTGCCAGCAGCTCGGAGCGGGAGGGAAGCGAGCAGTACTTC
CASSSEREGSEQYF
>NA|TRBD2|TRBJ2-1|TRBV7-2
TGTGCCAGCACTAGCGGTTACAATGAGCAGTTCTTC
CASTSGYNEQFF
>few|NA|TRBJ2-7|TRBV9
TGTGCCAGCAGCGTGAGAGGTGGGTCCTACGAGCAGTACTTC
CASSVRGGSYEQYF
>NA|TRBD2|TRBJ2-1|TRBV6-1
TGTGCCAGCAGTGAACGGGGGGAAGCGGCGCCGAATAACAACAATGAGCAGTTCTTC
CASSERGEAAPNNNNEQFF
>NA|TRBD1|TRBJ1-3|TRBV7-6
TGTGCCAGCAGCCCCCAGACAGGGGGATCTGGAAACACCATATATTTT
CASSPQTGGSGNTIYF
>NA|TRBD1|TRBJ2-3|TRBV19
TGTGCCAGTAGTATGGGACAGGGGCACACAGATACGCAGTATTTT
CASSMGQGHTDTQYF
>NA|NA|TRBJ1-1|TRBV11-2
TGTGCCAGCAACATACAGGCTCCGTACACTGAAGCTTTCTTT
CASNIQAPYTEAFF
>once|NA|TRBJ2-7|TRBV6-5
TGTGCCAGCAGTTTACTCCCGTACGGGGTCGAGCAGTACTTC
CASSLLPYGVEQYF
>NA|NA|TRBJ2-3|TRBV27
TGTGCCAGCAGTTTCCACAGGGCCCGGGATACGCAGTATTTT
CASSFHRARDTQYF
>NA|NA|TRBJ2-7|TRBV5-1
TGCGCCAGCAGCTTGGTCCGAACCAGATCCTACGAGCAGTACTTC
CASSLVRTRSYEQYF
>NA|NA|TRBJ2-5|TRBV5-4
TGTGCCAGCAGCTTGGCCAGGCAAGAGACCCAGTACTTC
CASSLARQETQYF
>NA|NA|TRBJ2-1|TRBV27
TGTGCCAGCAGTTTTGCTAGTTACAATGAGCAGTTCTTC
CASSFASYNEQFF
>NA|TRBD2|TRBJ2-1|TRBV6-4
TGTGCCAGCAGTGAGCGGGAGAACAATGAGCAGTTCTTC
CASSERENNEQFF
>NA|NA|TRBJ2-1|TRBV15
TGTGCCACCAGCAGAGTCAACTACAATGAGCAGTTCTTC
CATSRVNYNEQFF
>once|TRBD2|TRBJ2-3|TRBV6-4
TGTGCCAGCAGTGAAAGGGCGGGAGGGCAAGATACGCAGTATTTT
CASSERAGGQDTQYF
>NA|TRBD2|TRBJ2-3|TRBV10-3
TGTGCCATCAGTAGACAAAGCGGGGAAGGGTCAGATACGCAGTATTTT
CAISRQSGEGSDTQYF
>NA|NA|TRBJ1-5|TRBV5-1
TGCGCCAGCAGCTTGGAGGGCAGGGGTAATCAGCCCCAGCATTTT
CASSLEGRGNQPQHF
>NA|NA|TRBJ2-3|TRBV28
TGTGCCAGCAGTCACTTCTCGGATACGCAGTATTTT
CASSHFSDTQYF
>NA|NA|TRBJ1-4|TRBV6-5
TGTGCCAGCAGCATAACAGGGCATAATGAAAAACTGTTTTTT
CASSITGHNEKLFF
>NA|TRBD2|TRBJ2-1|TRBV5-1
TGCGCCAGCTCGGGGACTAGTGGAGGGTGGAGTCTGTTCTTC
CASSGTSGGWSLFF
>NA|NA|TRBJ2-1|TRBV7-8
TGTGCCAGCAGCTTCGGTCCTTTTGTAGACAATGAGCAGTTCTTC
CASSFGPFVDNEQFF
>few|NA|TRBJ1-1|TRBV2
TGTGCCAGCAGTGAGCTTCTACCTGAAGCTTTCTTT
CASSELLPEAFF
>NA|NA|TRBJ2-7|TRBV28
TGTGCCAGCAGGTTCGTGGGCATAGGGGTAGTGGCCCCCTACGAGCAGTACTTC
CASRFVGIGVVAPYEQYF
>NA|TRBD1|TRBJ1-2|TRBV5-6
TGTGCCAGCAGCCCGCCGGGACAGCAGACCTATGGCTACACCTTC
CASSPPGQQTYGYTF
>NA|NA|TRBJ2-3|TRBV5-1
TGCGCCAGCAGCCCCGACGAGACTAGCACAGATACGCAGTATTTT
CASSPDETSTDTQYF
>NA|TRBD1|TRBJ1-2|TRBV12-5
TGTGCTAGTGGTTTTTCCCTCACCGGGACAGGGGGCATTGTCGATGGCTACACCTTC
CASGFSLTGTGGIVDGYTF
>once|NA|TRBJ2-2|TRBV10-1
TGCGCCAGCAGTGAGCTTAGAACCGGGGAGCTGTTTTTT
CASSELRTGELFF
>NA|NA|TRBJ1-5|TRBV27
TGTGCCAGCAGTCCGGAGGTCTTTAGCAATCAGCCCCAGCATTTT
CASSPEVFSNQPQHF
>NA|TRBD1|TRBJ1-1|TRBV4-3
TGCGCCAGCAGCCAAGATATTTACAGGGGGAACACTGAAGCTTTCTTT
CASSQDIYRGNTEAFF
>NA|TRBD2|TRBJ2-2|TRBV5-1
TGCGCCAGCAGCCCGAACCCGGGAGGGACCGGGGAGCTGTTTTTT
CASSPNPGGTGELFF
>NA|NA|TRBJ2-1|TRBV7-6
TGTGCCAGCAGCTCGGCGGGCTACAATGAGCAGTTCTTC
CASSSAGYNEQFF
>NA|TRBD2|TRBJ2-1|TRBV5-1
TGCGCCAGCAGCTTGGGGGGGACTAGCGAGACTTGGCAGTTCTTC
CASSLGGTSETWQFF
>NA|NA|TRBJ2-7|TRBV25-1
TGTGCCAGCAGTGCCTCAGGGGTTTTTTACAAGCAGTACTTC
CASSASGVFYKQYF
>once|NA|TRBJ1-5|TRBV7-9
TGTGCCAGCAGCCGCGACAATCAGCCCCAGCATTTT
CASSRDNQPQHF
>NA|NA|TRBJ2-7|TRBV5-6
TGTGCCAGCAGCTTGGACTCGGGGCAGGGTATGGGGGCCTCCTACGAGCAGTACTTC
CASSLDSGQGMGASYEQYF
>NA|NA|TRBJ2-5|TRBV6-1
TGTGCCAGCAGTAGGGGCGTGTATGAGACCCAGTACTTC
CASSRGVYETQYF
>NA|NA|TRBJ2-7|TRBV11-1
TGTGCCAGCAGCTTAGGGTCCGGGGAGCAGTACTTC
CASSLGSGEQYF
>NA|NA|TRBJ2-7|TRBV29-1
TGCAGCGTTGTGGGTGGGCAGGAGGGTTCAGTCTTCGCCGAGCAGTACTTC
CSVVGGQEGSVFAEQYF
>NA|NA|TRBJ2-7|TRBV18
TGTGCCAGCTCACCAGTCAGGGGCTACGAGCAGTACTTC
CASSPVRGYEQYF
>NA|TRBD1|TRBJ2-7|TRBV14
TGTGCCAGCAGCCGCACAGGGGATACCTACGAGCAGTACTTC
CASSRTGDTYEQYF
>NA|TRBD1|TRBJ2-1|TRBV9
TGTGCCAGCAGCTTGGGACAGGGGAAACACAATGAGCAGTTCTTC
CASSLGQGKHNEQFF
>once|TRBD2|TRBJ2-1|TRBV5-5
TGTGCCAGCAGCTTGGCCAGCGGGAGGTCCAATGAGCAGTTCTTC
CASSLASGRSNEQFF
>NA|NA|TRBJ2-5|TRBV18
TGTGCCAGCTCACCAAACCCGCAGCGCCAAGAGACCCAGTACTTC
CASSPNPQRQETQYF
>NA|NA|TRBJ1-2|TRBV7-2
TGTGCCAGCAGCCACTATATCACAGGGCTCCCCTATGGCTACACCTTC
CASSHYITGLPYGYTF
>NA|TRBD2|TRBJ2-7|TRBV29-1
TGCAGCGTTGTGGGAACTAGCGGAGTGGAGCAGTACTTC
CSVVGTSGVEQYF
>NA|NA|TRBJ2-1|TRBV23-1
TGCGCCAGCAGTCAATACCTCTCCGGGGGACAGAAGGTCAATGAGCAGTTCTTC
CASSQYLSGGQKVNEQFF
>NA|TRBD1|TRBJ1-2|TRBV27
TGTGCCAGCAGACCGGGACAGGGACTGGGCTACACCTTC
CASRPGQGLGYTF
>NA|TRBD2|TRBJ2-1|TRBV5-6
TGTGCCAGCAGCTTGGTTAACGGGGGGAATGAGCAGTTCTTC
CASSLVNGGNEQFF
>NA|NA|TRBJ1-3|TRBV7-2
TGTGCCAGCAGCTTAGCTAGCGGAGGAAACACCATATATTTT
CASSLASGGNTIYF
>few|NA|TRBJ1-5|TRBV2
TGTGCCGGAACCCCAGCACTCGGGTATCCTCAGCCCCAGCATTTT
CAGTPALGYPQPQHF
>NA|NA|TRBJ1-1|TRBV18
TGTGCCAGCTCACCTTCCTCTAGGAACACTGAAGCTTTCTTT
CASSPSSRNTEAFF